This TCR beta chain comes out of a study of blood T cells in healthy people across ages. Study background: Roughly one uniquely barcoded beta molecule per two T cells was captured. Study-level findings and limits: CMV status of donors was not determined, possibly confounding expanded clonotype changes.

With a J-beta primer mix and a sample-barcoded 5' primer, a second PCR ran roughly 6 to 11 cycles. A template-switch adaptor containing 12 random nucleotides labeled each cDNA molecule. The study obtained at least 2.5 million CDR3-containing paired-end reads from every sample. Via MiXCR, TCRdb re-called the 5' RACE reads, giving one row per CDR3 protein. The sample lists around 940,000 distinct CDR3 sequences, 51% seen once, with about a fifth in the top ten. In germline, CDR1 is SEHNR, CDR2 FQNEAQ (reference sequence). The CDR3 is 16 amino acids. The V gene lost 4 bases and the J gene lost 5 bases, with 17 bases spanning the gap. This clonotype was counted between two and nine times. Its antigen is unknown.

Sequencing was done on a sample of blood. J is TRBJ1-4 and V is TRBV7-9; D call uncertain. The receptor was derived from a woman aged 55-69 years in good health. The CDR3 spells CASSSPYGLGNEKLFF. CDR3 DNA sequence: TGTGCCAGCAGCTCCCCATACGGCCTGGGAAATGAAAAACTGTTTTTT.